This paragraph reports one TCR beta chain. Antigen specificity is unknown. UMIs and sample barcodes were carried by the TCR alpha and TCR beta cDNA libraries that 5'RACE produced using constant-segment primers. TCRdb fed the 5' RACE reads into MiXCR, producing one record per CDR3 protein. Among tens of thousands of distinct CDR3 sequences listed, about 16% were seen once. This sample is drawn from a study of T-cell memory formation after mild COVID-19. Study-wide context: TCR clusters mostly belonged to single donors.

Study findings and constraints: The appearance of some responding clones in pre-infection memory suggested that cross-reactive memory joined. In second-wave clones peaking day 37, SARS-CoV-2 specificity remained unconfirmed.

Trimming pared 0 bases from V and 6 bases from J, leaving 12 bases between. CDR3 length: 15 amino acids. The V gene's germline CDR1 is SGHRS and CDR2 YFSETQ. The sequencing input was PBMCs or a T cell subset sorted from them (not recorded which). This receptor was obtained from a man between 18 and 29 years old who had mild COVID-19 (a few samples of this study predate the infection). Cell type and time point are not known. This chain joins TRBV5-1 and TRBJ2-2; the D gene is possibly TRBD2 (5 bases). DNA of the CDR3: TGCGCCAGCAGCTTGGCTAGCTATTTATCCGGGGAGCTGTTTTTT. Protein: CASSLASYLSGELFF.